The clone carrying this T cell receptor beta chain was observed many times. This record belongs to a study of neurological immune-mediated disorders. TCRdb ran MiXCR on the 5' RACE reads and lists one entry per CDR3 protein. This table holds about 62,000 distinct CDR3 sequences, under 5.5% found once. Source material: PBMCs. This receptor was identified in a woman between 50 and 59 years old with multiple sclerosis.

CDR3 in DNA: TGCAGTGCTACTCATGAACAGGGGTGGAACACCGGGGAGCTGTTTTTT. Encoded protein: CSATHEQGWNTGELFF. This chain uses TRBV20-1 with TRBJ2-2; 7 positions agree with TRBD1. Germline V gene sequence: CDR1 DFQATT, CDR2 SNEGSKA (reference sequence). This CDR3 contains 16 residues. V was clipped by 4 bases and J by 1 base; unmatched bases: 9.